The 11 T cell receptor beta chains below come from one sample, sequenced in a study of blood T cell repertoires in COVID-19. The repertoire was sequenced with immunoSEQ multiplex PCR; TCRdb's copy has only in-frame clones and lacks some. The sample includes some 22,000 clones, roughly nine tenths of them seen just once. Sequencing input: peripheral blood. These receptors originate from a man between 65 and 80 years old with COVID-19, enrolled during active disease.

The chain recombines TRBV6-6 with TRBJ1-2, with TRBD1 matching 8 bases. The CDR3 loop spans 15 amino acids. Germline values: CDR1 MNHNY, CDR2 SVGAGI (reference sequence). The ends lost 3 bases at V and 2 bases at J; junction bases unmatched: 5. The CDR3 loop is CASSYLDRENYGYTF. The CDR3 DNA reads TGTGCCAGCAGTTATTTGGACAGGGAAAACTATGGCTACACCTTC.

CDR3 residues: CASSAGYGYTF. CDR3 nucleotide sequence: TGTGCCAGCAGTGCGGGGTATGGCTACACCTTC. The V call is TRBV2, the J call TRBJ1-2; D is ambiguous. The V and J ends lost 4 bases and 5 bases respectively, with 5 bases between them. CDR1 and CDR2 (germline): SNHLY, FYNNEI. This CDR3 has 11 amino acids.

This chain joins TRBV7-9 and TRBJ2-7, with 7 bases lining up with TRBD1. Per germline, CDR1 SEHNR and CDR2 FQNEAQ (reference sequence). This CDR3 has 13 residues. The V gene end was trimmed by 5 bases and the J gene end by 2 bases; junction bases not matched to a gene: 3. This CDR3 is CASSPGGTYEQYF. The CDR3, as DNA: TGTGCCAGCAGCCCAGGGGGAACCTACGAGCAGTACTTC. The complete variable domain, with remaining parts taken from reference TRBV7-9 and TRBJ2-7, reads DTGVSQNPRHKITKRGQNVTFRCDPISEHNRLYWYRQTLGQGPEFLTYFQNEAQLEKSRLLSDRFSAERPKGSFSTLEIQRTEQGDSAMYLCASSPGGTYEQYFGPGTRLTVT.

The DNA of the CDR3 is TGCGCCAGCACCGAAAACTCGTATAGCCCCCGGGAGCTGTTTTTT. It specifies CASTENSYSPRELFF. V gene TRBV4-1 combines with J gene TRBJ2-2; D call uncertain. This CDR3 is 15 amino acids long. In germline, CDR1 is MGHRA, CDR2 YSYEKL. The V end lost 7 bases, the J end lost 9 bases, and 21 bases lay between the germline ends.

CDR3 sequence reads: CASSLGGTGSTGELFF. In nucleotides, the CDR3 is TGCGCCAGCAGCCTCGGTGGGACAGGGTCGACCGGGGAGCTGTTTTTT. The rearrangement joins TRBV5-1 to TRBJ2-2; 9 bases align to TRBD1. This CDR3 region has 16 residues. Germline CDR1 and CDR2: SGHRS and YFSETQ. V lost 4 bases to trimming and J lost 5 bases; unmatched junction nucleotides: 9. Full variable domain (outside the CDR3, taken from reference TRBV5-1 and TRBJ2-2): KAGVTQTPRYLIKTRGQQVTLSCSPISGHRSVSWYQQTPGQGLQFLFEYFSETQRNKGNFPGRFSGRQFSNSRSEMNVSTLELGDSALYLCASSLGGTGSTGELFFGEGSRLTVL.

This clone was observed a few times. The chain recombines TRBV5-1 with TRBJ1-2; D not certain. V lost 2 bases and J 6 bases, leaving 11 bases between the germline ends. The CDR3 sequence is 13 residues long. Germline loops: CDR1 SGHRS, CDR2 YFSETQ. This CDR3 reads CASSLFTADGYTF. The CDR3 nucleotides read TGCGCCAGCAGCTTATTTACGGCGGATGGCTACACCTTC. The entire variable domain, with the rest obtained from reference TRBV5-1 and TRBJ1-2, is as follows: KAGVTQTPRYLIKTRGQQVTLSCSPISGHRSVSWYQQTPGQGLQFLFEYFSETQRNKGNFPGRFSGRQFSNSRSEMNVSTLELGDSALYLCASSLFTADGYTFGSGTRLTVV.

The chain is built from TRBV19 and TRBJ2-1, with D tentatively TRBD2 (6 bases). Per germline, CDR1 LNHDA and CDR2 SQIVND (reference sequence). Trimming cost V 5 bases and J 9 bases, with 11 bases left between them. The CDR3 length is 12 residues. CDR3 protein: CASSWRGSEQFF. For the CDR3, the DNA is TGTGCCAGTAGTTGGAGGGGTTCTGAGCAGTTCTTC.

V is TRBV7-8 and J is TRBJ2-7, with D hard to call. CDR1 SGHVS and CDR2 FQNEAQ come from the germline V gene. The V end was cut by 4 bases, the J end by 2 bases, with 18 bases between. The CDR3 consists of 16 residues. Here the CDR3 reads CASSSFPGYSTYEQYF. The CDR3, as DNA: TGTGCCAGCAGCTCCTTCCCCGGTTACTCGACCTACGAGCAGTACTTC.

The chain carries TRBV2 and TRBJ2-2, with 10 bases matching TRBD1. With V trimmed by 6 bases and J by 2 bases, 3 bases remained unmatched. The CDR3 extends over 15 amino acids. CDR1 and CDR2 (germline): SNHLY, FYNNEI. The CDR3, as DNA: TGTGCCAGCAGCCGGGACAGGGGAAACACCGGGGAGCTGTTTTTT. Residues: CASSRDRGNTGELFF.

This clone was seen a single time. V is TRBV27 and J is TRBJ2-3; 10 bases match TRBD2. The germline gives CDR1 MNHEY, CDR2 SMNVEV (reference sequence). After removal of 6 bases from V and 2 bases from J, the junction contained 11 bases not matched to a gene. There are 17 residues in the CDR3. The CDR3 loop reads CASRRRVAGGLTDTQYF. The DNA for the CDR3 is TGTGCCAGCAGGCGAAGGGTAGCGGGGGGCCTCACAGATACGCAGTATTTT.

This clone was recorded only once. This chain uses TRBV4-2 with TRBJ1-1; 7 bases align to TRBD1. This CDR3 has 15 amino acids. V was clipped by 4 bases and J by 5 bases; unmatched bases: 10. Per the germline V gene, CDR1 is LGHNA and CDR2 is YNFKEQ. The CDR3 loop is CASSPRQGIKTEAFF. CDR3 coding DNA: TGTGCCAGCAGCCCAAGACAGGGCATCAAGACTGAAGCTTTCTTT.